These T cell receptor beta chains were read from a single sample in a study of blood T cell repertoires in COVID-19. Here immunoSEQ multiplex PCR was the method, and the copy in TCRdb shows in-frame clones only, minus some. The sample lists about 100,000 clones, around 90% seen once, with under 7% in the top ten. What was sequenced was peripheral blood. These receptors originate from a woman between 55 and 75 years old with acute or convalescent COVID-19. CDR3s include the opening cysteine and the closing phenylalanine or tryptophan. Each record gives: J gene, clone size, D gene, V gene, CDR3 protein, CDR3 DNA. A D gene is named only where the DNA matches it firmly. Size tells how often a clone was seen (once, few, many) or the class of an expanded clone, and some rows leave it out.

>TRBJ2-1|NA|TRBD2|TRBV9
CASSVGSGRASEQFF
TGTGCCAGCAGCGTAGGCAGCGGGAGGGCCAGTGAGCAGTTCTTC
>TRBJ2-1|once|NA|TRBV7-9
CASSSPERSSYNEQFF
TGTGCCAGCAGCTCCCCAGAGCGGAGCTCCTACAATGAGCAGTTCTTC
>TRBJ1-4|NA|NA|TRBV5-1
CASSLAPGPNEKLFF
TGCGCCAGCAGCTTGGCCCCAGGGCCGAATGAAAAACTGTTTTTT
>TRBJ1-4|few|TRBD1|TRBV25-1
CASRGQGREKLFF
TGTGCCAGCAGAGGACAGGGACGTGAAAAACTGTTTTTT
>TRBJ1-4|NA|TRBD1|TRBV19
CASRKTGGQATNEKLFF
TGTGCCAGCCGAAAAACAGGGGGACAGGCTACTAATGAAAAACTGTTTTTT
>TRBJ2-1|NA|TRBD2|TRBV20-1
CSASKLGLAVNEQFF
TGCAGTGCTAGTAAACTCGGACTAGCGGTGAATGAGCAGTTCTTC
>TRBJ1-4|NA|TRBD1|TRBV15
CATSRDRGQEKLFF
TGTGCCACCAGCAGAGACAGGGGGCAGGAAAAACTGTTTTTT
>TRBJ1-2|NA|NA|TRBV3-1/TRBV3-2
CASSQEARGYGYTF
TGTGCCAGCAGCCAAGAGGCCAGGGGCTATGGCTACACCTTC
>TRBJ2-2|NA|NA|TRBV27
CASRTGTGELFF
TGTGCCAGCAGGACGGGCACCGGGGAGCTGTTTTTT
>TRBJ2-5|NA|NA|TRBV7-8
CASSLSGESVYF
TGTGCCAGCAGCTTAAGTGGGGAGTCCGTGTACTTC
>TRBJ2-1|NA|TRBD1|TRBV10-3
CAIRGDRGLLNEQFF
TGTGCCATCAGGGGGGACAGGGGGCTGCTCAATGAGCAGTTCTTC
>TRBJ1-2|few|TRBD1|TRBV10-1
CASRSRQGSYGYTF
TGCGCCAGCAGGAGCCGACAGGGCTCGTATGGCTACACCTTC
>TRBJ1-4|NA|TRBD1|TRBV6-5
CASSRTGVEEKLFF
TGTGCCAGCAGTAGGACAGGGGTGGAAGAAAAACTGTTTTTT
>TRBJ1-3|NA|NA|TRBV5-1
CASSSDTSSGNTIYF
TGCGCCAGCAGCTCGGACACCTCCTCTGGAAACACCATATATTTT
>TRBJ2-7|NA|TRBD2|TRBV18
CASSLNSGRSSYEQYF
TGTGCCAGCTCCTTAAATAGCGGGAGGAGCTCCTACGAGCAGTACTTC
>TRBJ2-7|NA|TRBD2|TRBV28
CASSPGLAGSLPQYF
TGTGCCAGCAGTCCCGGACTAGCGGGCAGTCTCCCGCAGTACTTC
>TRBJ1-1|NA|NA|TRBV3-1/TRBV3-2
CASSQGRGTEAFF
TGTGCCAGCAGCCAAGGTCGGGGGACTGAAGCTTTCTTT
>TRBJ1-1|NA|NA|TRBV5-4
CASTKPGGGSNTEAFF
TGTGCCAGCACCAAACCGGGTGGGGGCTCGAACACTGAAGCTTTCTTT
>TRBJ1-1|NA|NA|TRBV19
CASSIYRDTEAFF
TGTGCCAGTAGTATCTACCGGGACACTGAAGCTTTCTTT